Presented here are 20 T cell receptor beta chains from one specimen sequenced in a study of tumor-infiltrating lymphocytes in localized non-small cell lung cancer. Profiling relied on immunoSEQ multiplex PCR, and the TCRdb table lists in-frame clones only, not all of them. Of over 10,000 clones listed, 66% were seen once; the top ten hold around 7.3%. The sample consisted of lung tumor tissue. These receptors all come from a human donor with non-small cell lung cancer.

The V and J genes are TRBV6-6 and TRBJ2-1, with no clear D. The CDR3 runs 13 residues. In germline, CDR1 is MNHNY, CDR2 SVGAGI (reference sequence). Trimming cost V 7 bases and J 5 bases, with 12 bases left between them. The CDR3 DNA sequence: TGTGCCAGCACCAACCGGGTTAACAATGAGCAGTTCTTC. This gives the protein CASTNRVNNEQFF.

The rearrangement joins TRBV7-2 to TRBJ2-7, with unresolved D. With 5 bases removed from V and 5 bases from J, the gap between germline ends came to 13 bases. Germline V gene data show CDR1 as SGHTA and CDR2 as FQGNSA. This CDR3 is built from 13 residues. The CDR3 protein is CASSPRRVNEQYF. CDR3 in DNA: TGTGCCAGCAGCCCTCGAAGGGTCAACGAGCAGTACTTC.

As concerns this clone: The junction does not match germline at one end; this may be a read error. The V gene is TRBV7-7, the J gene TRBJ2-3; D not resolved. The CDR3 runs to 13 residues. CDR1 and CDR2 (germline): SSHAT, FNYEAQ (reference sequence). In DNA, the CDR3 is TGTGCTAGCAGCTTAAGCCCCACAGATACGCAGTATTTT. It specifies CASSLSPTDTQYF.

This clone has a handful of counts. The gene calls are TRBV5-1 and TRBJ2-1, with D unresolved. This CDR3 has 12 residues. The V end was cut by 0 bases, the J end by 10 bases, with 8 bases between. Germline-derived CDR1 and CDR2 are SGHRS and YFSETQ. The CDR3 loop reads CASSLGFVEQFF. Written as DNA, the CDR3 is TGCGCCAGCAGCTTGGGGTTCGTGGAGCAGTTCTTC.

This chain connects TRBV28 to TRBJ1-2, with D unresolved. CDR1 is MDHEN and CDR2 is SYDVKM in the germline V gene. The CDR3 has 12 amino acids. Trimming cost V 2 bases and J 9 bases, with 10 bases left between them. In DNA form, the CDR3 reads TGTGCCAGCAGTTTAGTCAGGCAACGCTACACCTTC. This codes for CASSLVRQRYTF.

The gene calls are TRBV19 and TRBJ1-5, with D unresolved. Germline CDR1 reads LNHDA; CDR2 reads SQIVND (reference sequence). The CDR3 is 14 amino acids. V dropped 3 bases and J dropped 3 bases, with 9 bases sitting between them. CDR3 bases: TGTGCCAGTAGTATTGGACGGAACAATCAGCCCCAGCATTTT. This codes for CASSIGRNNQPQHF. Full variable domain (remainder filled in from reference TRBV19 and TRBJ1-5): DGGITQSPKYLFRKEGQNVTLSCEQNLNHDAMYWYRQDPGQGLRLIYYSQIVNDFQKGDIAEGYSVSREKKESFPLTVTSAQKNPTAFYLCASSIGRNNQPQHFGDGTRLSIL.

The chain couples TRBV6-1 to TRBJ1-2, with 9 bases matching TRBD1. V lost 1 base and J lost 2; bases outside the gene matches: 5. CDR3 length equals 16 residues. Germline V gives CDR1 MNHNS, CDR2 SASEGT. The CDR3 here is CASSEVGGTGNYGYTF. In nucleotides, the CDR3 is TGTGCCAGCAGTGAAGTGGGGGGGACAGGGAACTATGGCTACACCTTC.

This clone appeared a few times. The V and J genes are TRBV6-1 and TRBJ1-6; D perhaps matches TRBD1 (6 bases). Trimming cost V 6 bases and J 7 bases, with 13 bases left between them. Looked up from germline, CDR1 is MNHNS and CDR2 is SASEGT. The CDR3 consists of 14 residues. CDR3 bases: TGTGCCAGCAGCCTGGACAGTGGCAATTCACCCCTCCACTTT. Encoded protein: CASSLDSGNSPLHF.

The chain employs TRBV7-9 and TRBJ1-3; TRBD1 aligns across 9 bases. Germline CDR1 and CDR2: SEHNR and FQNEAQ (reference sequence). This CDR3 is built from 16 residues. The V segment lost 5 bases and the J segment 0 bases; nucleotides outside the gene matches: 5. CDR3 DNA: TGTGCCAGCAGCATAGTGACAGGGGGCTCTGGAAACACCATATATTTT. Translated, it gives CASSIVTGGSGNTIYF.

This clone has only one observation. This chain joins TRBV6-1 and TRBJ2-7; 7 nucleotides match TRBD1. The germline V gene encodes CDR1 MNHNS and CDR2 SASEGT. Trimming cost V 3 bases and J 0 bases; bases outside gene matches: 5. CDR3 length: 15 amino acids. Here the CDR3 reads CASSDHWTGSYEQYF. DNA for the CDR3: TGTGCCAGCAGTGATCATTGGACAGGCTCCTACGAGCAGTACTTC.

This sequence joins TRBV29-1 and TRBJ2-5; unclear D gene. Germline-derived CDR1 and CDR2 are SQVTM and ANQGSEA. Trimming pared 4 bases from V and 1 base from J, leaving 7 bases between. CDR3 length equals 12 residues. Here the CDR3 DNA reads TGCAGCGTTGGGGAAATCCAAGAGACCCAGTACTTC. Translation gives CSVGEIQETQYF.

For the CDR3, the DNA is TGTGCCAGCAATTTTAGCGGGGGGGCTTACGAGCAGTACTTC. Its translation: CASNFSGGAYEQYF. The chain recombines TRBV11-2 with TRBJ2-7; 11 positions agree with TRBD2. V lost 7 bases, J lost 4 bases, and 6 bases stayed unmatched. The CDR3 length is 14 residues. Germline V gene lookup returns CDR1 SGHAT and CDR2 FQNNGV.

A few counts support this clone. CDR3 coding DNA: TGTGCCAGCAGTGGAGGTAACAGGGGTTCCTACGAGCAGTACTTC. Translation gives CASSGGNRGSYEQYF. The chain employs TRBV25-1 and TRBJ2-7; 7 nucleotides agree with TRBD1. V trimming: 4 bases; J trimming: 1 base; junction bases outside the gene matches: 7. The V gene's germline CDR1 is MGHDK and CDR2 SYGVNS. The CDR3 length is 15 residues.

The chain carries TRBV7-2 and TRBJ2-1; D perhaps matches TRBD2 (5 bases). This CDR3 comprises 13 residues. Germline V gene data show CDR1 as SGHTA and CDR2 as FQGNSA. Trimming removed 7 bases from V and 8 bases from J, with 15 bases in between. The CDR3: CASNARRGYEQFF. The DNA of the CDR3 is TGTGCCAGCAACGCACGGAGAGGGTATGAGCAGTTCTTC.

The chain combines TRBV6-5 with TRBJ1-5, with D possibly matching TRBD1 (6 bases). The CDR3 extends over 15 amino acids. In germline, CDR1 is MNHEY, CDR2 SVGAGI. V lost 10 bases to trimming and J lost 0 bases, with 16 bases between them. The CDR3 sequence: CATRYSGDSNQPQHF. CDR3 in DNA: TGTGCCACCAGGTACTCAGGGGATAGCAATCAGCCCCAGCATTTT.

This clone has only a few counts. V gene TRBV11-3 combines with J gene TRBJ2-3; 11 bases line up with TRBD2. The CDR3 consists of 14 residues. Germline V gene lookup returns CDR1 SGHNT and CDR2 YENEEA. Losses at the gene ends were 5 bases for V and 4 bases for J; bases not matched to a gene: 2. The CDR3 nucleotides are TGTGCCAGCAGCCCTAGCGGGGGGTCAGATACGCAGTATTTT. This encodes CASSPSGGSDTQYF.

The gene calls are TRBV5-4 and TRBJ1-1; no firm D call. This CDR3 contains 13 residues. V gave up 0 bases and J gave up 3 bases, with 6 bases separating them. Per germline, CDR1 SGHNT and CDR2 YYREEE (reference sequence). The CDR3 reads CASSLVPDTEAFF. The CDR3 nucleotides read TGTGCCAGCAGCTTGGTTCCTGACACTGAAGCTTTCTTT.

This clone is large within its sample. The chain is built from TRBV30 and TRBJ1-1, with D hard to call. This CDR3 spans 11 amino acids. CDR1 and CDR2 (germline): GTSNPN, SVGIG (reference sequence). The V end lost 8 bases, the J end lost 1 base, and 8 bases lay between the germline ends. The CDR3 sequence is CARRANTEAFF. CDR3 DNA sequence: TGTGCCCGTAGGGCGAACACTGAAGCTTTCTTT.

The rearrangement uses TRBV2 and TRBJ2-3, with D maybe TRBD2 (5 bases). The CDR3 contains 14 residues. The germline gives CDR1 SNHLY, CDR2 FYNNEI. The germline V and J ends were trimmed by 6 bases and 3 bases, with 13 bases remaining between them. CDR3 loop: CASSAEGRTDTQYF. The CDR3 DNA is TGTGCCAGCAGCGCCGAGGGCCGAACAGATACGCAGTATTTT.

V and J are TRBV4-1 and TRBJ1-5; no firm D call. Germline V gene lookup returns CDR1 MGHRA and CDR2 YSYEKL. This CDR3 region has 15 residues. The V and J ends lost 1 base and 3 bases respectively, with 10 bases between them. The DNA of the CDR3 is TGCGCCAGCAGCCAAGGGAGGGATCTCAATCAGCCCCAGCATTTT. The encoded protein is CASSQGRDLNQPQHF.